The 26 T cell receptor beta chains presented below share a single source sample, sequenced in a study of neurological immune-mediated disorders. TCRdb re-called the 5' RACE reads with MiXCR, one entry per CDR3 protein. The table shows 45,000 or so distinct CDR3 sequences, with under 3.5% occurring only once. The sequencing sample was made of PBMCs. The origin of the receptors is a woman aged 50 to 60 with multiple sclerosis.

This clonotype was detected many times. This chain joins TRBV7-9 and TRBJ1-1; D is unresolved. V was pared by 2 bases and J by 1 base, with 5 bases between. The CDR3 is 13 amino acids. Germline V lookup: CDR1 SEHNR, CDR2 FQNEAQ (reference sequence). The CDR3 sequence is CASSLFANTEAFF. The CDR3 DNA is TGTGCCAGCAGCTTATTCGCGAACACTGAAGCTTTCTTT.

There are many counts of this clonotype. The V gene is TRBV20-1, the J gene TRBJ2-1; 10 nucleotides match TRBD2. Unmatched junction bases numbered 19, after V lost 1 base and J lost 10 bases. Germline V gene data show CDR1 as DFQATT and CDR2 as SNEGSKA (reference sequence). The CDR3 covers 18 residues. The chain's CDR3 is CSARAFLGLAGDQWEQFF. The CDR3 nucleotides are TGCAGTGCTAGAGCTTTTTTGGGCCTAGCGGGAGATCAGTGGGAGCAGTTCTTC.

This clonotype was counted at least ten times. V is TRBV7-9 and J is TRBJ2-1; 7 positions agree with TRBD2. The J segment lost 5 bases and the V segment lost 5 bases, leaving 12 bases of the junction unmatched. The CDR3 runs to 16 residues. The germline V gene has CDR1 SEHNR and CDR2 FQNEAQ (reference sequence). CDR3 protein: CASSPLTSASHNEQFF. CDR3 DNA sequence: TGTGCCAGCAGCCCCCTAACTAGCGCTAGCCACAATGAGCAGTTCTTC.

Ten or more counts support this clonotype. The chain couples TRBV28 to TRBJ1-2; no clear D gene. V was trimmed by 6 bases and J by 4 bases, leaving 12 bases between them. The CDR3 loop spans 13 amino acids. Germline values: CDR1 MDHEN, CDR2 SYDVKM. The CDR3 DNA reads TGTGCCAGCAGCTCCGCCCTTCTCTATGGCTACACCTTC. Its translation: CASSSALLYGYTF.

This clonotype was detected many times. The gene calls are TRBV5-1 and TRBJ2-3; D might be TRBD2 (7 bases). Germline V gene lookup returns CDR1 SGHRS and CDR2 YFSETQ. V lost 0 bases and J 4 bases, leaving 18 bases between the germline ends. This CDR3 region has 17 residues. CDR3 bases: TGCGCCAGCAGCTTGGATCTTGGGGGGGGCCGCGCAGATACGCAGTATTTT. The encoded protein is CASSLDLGGGRADTQYF.

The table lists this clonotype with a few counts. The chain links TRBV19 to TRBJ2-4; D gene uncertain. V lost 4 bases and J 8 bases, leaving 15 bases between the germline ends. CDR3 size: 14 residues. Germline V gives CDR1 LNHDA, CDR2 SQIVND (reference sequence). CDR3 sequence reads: CASSTRTMEDIQYF. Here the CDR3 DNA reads TGTGCCAGTAGTACTCGAACGATGGAAGACATTCAGTACTTC.

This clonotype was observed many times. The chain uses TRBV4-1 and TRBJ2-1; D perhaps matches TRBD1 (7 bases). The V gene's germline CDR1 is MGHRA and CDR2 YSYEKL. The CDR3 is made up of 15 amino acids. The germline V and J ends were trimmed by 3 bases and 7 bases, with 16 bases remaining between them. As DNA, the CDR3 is TGCGCCAGCAGCCATTTGAGGAGGGGGCCGAATGAGCAGTTCTTC. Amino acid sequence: CASSHLRRGPNEQFF.

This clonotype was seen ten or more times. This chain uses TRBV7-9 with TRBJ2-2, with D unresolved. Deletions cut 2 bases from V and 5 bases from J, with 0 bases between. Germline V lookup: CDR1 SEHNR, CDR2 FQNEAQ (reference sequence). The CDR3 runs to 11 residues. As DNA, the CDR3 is TGTGCCAGCAGCTTAACCGGGGAGCTGTTTTTT. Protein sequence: CASSLTGELFF.

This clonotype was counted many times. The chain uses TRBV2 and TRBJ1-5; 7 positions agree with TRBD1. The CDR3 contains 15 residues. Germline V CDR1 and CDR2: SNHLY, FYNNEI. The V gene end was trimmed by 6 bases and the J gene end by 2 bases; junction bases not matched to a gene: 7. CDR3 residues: CASRTDRVGNQPQHF. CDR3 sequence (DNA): TGTGCCAGCAGGACCGACAGGGTCGGCAATCAGCCCCAGCATTTT.

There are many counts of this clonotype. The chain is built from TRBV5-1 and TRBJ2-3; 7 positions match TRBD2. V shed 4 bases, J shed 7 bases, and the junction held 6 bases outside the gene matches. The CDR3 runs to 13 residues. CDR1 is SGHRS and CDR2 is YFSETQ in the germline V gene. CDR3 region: CASSGLDWHTQYF. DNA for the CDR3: TGCGCCAGCAGCGGACTAGATTGGCATACGCAGTATTTT.

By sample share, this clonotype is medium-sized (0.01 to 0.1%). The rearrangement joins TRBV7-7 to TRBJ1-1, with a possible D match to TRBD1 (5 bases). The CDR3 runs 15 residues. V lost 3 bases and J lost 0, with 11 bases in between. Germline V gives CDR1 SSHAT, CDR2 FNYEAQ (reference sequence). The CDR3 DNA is TGTGCCAGCAGCTTGGGGGACGGCATGAACACTGAAGCTTTCTTT. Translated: CASSLGDGMNTEAFF.

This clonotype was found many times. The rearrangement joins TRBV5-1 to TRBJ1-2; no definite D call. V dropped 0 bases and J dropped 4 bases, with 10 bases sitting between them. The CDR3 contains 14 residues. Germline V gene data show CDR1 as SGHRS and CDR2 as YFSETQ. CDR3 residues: CASSLEGAIYGYTF. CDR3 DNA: TGCGCCAGCAGCTTGGAAGGCGCTATCTATGGCTACACCTTC. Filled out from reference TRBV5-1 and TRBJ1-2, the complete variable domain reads KAGVTQTPRYLIKTRGQQVTLSCSPISGHRSVSWYQQTPGQGLQFLFEYFSETQRNKGNFPGRFSGRQFSNSRSEMNVSTLELGDSALYLCASSLEGAIYGYTFGSGTRLTVV.

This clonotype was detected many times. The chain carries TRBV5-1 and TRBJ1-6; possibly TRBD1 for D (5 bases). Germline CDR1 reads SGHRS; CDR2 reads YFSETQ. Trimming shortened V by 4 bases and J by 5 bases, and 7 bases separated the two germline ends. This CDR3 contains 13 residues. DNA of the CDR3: TGCGCCAGCAGCCAGGGAAATAATTCACCCCTCCACTTT. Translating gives CASSQGNNSPLHF.

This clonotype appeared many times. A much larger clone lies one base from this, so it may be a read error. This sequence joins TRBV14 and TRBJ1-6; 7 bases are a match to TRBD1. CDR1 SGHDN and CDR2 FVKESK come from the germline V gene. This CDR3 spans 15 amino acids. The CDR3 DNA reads TGTGCCAGCAGCCAAGCGTCAGGGGGTAACTCACCCCTCAACTTT. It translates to CASSQASGGNSPLNF.

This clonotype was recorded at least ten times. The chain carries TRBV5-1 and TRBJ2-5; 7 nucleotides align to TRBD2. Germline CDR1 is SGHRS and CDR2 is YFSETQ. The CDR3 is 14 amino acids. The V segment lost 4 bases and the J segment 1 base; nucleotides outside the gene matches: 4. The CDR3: CASSPGGSQETQYF. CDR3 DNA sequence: TGCGCCAGCAGCCCGGGGGGTTCCCAAGAGACCCAGTACTTC.

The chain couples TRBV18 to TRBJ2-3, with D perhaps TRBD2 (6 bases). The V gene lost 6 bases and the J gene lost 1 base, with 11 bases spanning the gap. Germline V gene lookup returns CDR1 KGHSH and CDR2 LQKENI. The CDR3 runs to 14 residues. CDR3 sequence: CASSPQRGTDTQYF. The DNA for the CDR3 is TGTGCCAGCTCCCCTCAGCGGGGCACAGATACGCAGTATTTT.

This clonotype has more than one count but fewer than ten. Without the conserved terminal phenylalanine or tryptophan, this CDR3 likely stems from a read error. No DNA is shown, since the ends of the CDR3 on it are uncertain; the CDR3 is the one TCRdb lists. CDR3 amino acids: CASSNWDRDQETQYN. This rearrangement joins TRBV21-1 to TRBJ2-5; the table assigns TRBD1, which was not confirmed against the DNA. TRBV21-1 is listed as a pseudogene. The CDR3 has 15 residues if both end residues are counted.

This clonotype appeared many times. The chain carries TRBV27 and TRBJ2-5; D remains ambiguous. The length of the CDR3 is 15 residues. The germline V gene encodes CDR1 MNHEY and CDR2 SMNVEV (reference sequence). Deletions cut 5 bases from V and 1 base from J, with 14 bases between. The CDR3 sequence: CASSPQVGRQETQYF. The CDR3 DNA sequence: TGTGCCAGCAGTCCCCAAGTCGGCCGCCAAGAGACCCAGTACTTC.

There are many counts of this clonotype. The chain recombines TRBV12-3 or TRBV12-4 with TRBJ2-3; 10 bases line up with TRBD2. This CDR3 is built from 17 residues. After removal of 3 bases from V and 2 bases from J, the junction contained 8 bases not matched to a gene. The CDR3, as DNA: TGTGCCAGCAGTTTGCATCTAGCGGGGGTGATCACAGATACGCAGTATTTT. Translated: CASSLHLAGVITDTQYF.

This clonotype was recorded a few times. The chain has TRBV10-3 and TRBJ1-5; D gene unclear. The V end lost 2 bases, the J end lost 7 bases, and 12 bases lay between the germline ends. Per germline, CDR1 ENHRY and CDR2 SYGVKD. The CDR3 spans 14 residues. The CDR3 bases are TGTGCCATCAGTGAGAACAGCCTCGGGCAGCCCCAGCATTTT. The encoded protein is CAISENSLGQPQHF.

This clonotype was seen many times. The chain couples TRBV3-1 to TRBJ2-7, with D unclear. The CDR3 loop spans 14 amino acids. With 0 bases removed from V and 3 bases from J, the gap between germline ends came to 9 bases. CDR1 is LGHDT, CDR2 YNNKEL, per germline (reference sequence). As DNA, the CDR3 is TGTGCCAGCAGCCAAGAAGGAACGGGCTACGAGCAGTACTTC. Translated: CASSQEGTGYEQYF.

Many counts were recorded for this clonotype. For the CDR3, the DNA is TGTGCCAGCAGTTTGGTGCAGGGGGTCTACGAGCAGTACTTC. It specifies CASSLVQGVYEQYF. V is TRBV27 and J is TRBJ2-7, with 7 bases matching TRBD1. The CDR3 covers 14 residues. Germline values: CDR1 MNHEY, CDR2 SMNVEV (reference sequence). The trim removed 3 bases at V and 3 bases at J, leaving 5 bases unmatched.

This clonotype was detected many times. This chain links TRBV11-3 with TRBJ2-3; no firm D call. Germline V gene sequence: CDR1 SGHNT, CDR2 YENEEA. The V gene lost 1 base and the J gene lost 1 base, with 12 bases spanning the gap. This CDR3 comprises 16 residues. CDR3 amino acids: CASSLGSRARTDTQYF. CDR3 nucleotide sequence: TGTGCCAGCAGCTTAGGGAGCCGGGCCCGCACAGATACGCAGTATTTT.

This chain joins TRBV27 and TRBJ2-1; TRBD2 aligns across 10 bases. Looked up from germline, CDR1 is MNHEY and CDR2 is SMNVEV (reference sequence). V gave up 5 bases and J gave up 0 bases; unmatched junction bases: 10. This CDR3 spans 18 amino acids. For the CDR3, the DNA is TGTGCCAGCAGTCATAGGACTAGCGGTCAGGGCTCCTACAATGAGCAGTTCTTC. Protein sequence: CASSHRTSGQGSYNEQFF.

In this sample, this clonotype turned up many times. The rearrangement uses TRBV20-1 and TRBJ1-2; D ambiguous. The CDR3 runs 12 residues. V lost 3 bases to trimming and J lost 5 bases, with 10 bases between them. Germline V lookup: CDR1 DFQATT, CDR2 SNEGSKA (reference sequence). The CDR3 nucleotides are TGCAGTGCTAGTCCGTTACCGTATGGCTACACCTTC. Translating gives CSASPLPYGYTF.

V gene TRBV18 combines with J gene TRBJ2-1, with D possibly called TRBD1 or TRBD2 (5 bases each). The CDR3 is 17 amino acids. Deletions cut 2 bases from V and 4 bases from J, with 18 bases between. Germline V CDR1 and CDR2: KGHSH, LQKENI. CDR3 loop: CASSPGFRGTVYNEQFF. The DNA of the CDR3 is TGTGCCAGCTCACCAGGGTTCAGAGGGACGGTGTACAATGAGCAGTTCTTC.